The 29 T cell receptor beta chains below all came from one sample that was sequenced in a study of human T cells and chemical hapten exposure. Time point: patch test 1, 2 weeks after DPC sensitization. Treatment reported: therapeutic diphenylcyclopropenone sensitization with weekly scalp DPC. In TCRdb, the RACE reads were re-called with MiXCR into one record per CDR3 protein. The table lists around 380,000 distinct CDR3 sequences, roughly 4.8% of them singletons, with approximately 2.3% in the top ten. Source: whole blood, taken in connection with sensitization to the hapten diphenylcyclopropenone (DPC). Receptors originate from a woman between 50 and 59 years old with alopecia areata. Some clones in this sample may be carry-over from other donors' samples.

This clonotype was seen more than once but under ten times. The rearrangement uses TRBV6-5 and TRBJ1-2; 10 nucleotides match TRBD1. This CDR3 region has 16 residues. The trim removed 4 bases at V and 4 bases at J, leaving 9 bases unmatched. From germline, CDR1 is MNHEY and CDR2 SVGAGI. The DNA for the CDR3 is TGTGCCAGCAGTTCCTCCGGGACAGGGGCGGGCTATGGCTACACCTTC. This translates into CASSSSGTGAGYGYTF.

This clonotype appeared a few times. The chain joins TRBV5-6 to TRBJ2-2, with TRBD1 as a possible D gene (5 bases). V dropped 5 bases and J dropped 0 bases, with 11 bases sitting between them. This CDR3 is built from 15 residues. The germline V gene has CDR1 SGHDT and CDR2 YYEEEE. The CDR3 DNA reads TGTGCCAGCAGATACACAGGAGCGAACACCGGGGAGCTGTTTTTT. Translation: CASRYTGANTGELFF.

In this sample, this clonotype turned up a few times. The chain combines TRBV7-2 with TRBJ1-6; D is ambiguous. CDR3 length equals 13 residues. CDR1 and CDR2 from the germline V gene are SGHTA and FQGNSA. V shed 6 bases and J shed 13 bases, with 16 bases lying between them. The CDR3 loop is CASRRDIQKPLHF. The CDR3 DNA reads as TGTGCCAGCAGGAGGGATATTCAGAAGCCCCTCCACTTT.

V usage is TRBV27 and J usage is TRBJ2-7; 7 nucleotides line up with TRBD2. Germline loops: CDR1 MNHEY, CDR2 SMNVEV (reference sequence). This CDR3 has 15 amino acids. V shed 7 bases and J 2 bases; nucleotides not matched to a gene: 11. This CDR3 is CASTPGGSWPYEQYF. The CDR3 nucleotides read TGTGCCAGCACTCCTGGCGGGAGTTGGCCCTACGAGCAGTACTTC.

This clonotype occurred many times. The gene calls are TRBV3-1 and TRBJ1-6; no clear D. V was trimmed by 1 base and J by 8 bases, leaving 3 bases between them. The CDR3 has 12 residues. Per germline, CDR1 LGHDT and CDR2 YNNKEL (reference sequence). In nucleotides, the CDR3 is TGTGCCAGCAGCCAAGGAGATTCACCCCTCCACTTT. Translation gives CASSQGDSPLHF. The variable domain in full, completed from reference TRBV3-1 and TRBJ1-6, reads DTAVSQTPKYLVTQMGNDKSIKCEQNLGHDTMYWYKQDSKKFLKIMFSYNNKELIINETVPNRFSPKSPDKAHLNLHINSLELGDSAVYFCASSQGDSPLHFGNGTRLTVT.

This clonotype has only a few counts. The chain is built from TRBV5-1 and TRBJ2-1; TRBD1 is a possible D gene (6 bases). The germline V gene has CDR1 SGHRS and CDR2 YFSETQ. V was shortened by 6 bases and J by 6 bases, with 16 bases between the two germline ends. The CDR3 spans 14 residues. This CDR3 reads CASNMQGSGNEQFF. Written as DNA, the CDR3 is TGCGCCAGCAATATGCAGGGGAGTGGCAATGAGCAGTTCTTC.

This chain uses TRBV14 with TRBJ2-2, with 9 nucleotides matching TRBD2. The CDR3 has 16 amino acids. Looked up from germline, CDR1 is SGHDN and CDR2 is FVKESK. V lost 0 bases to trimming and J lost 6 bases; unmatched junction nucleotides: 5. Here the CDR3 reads CASSQDEREAPGELFF. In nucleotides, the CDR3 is TGTGCCAGCAGCCAAGATGAGCGGGAGGCTCCCGGGGAGCTGTTTTTT.

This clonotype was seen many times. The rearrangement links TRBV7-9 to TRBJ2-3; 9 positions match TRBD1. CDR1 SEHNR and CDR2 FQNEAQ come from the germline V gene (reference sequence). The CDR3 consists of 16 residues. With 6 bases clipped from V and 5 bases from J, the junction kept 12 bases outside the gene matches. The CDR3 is CASSYEPGQGRDTQYF. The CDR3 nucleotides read TGTGCCAGCAGTTACGAACCGGGACAGGGCAGAGATACGCAGTATTTT.

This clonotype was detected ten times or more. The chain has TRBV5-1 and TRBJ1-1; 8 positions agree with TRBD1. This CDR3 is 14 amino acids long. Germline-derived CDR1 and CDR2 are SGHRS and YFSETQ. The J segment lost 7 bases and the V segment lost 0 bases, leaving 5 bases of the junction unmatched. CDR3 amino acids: CASSLAIGQGEAFF. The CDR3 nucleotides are TGCGCCAGCAGCTTGGCCATAGGACAGGGTGAAGCTTTCTTT.

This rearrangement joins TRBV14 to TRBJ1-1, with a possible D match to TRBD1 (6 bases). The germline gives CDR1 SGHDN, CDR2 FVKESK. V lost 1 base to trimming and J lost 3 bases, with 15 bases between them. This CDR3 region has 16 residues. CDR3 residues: CASSQVVGGRDTEAFF. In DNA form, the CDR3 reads TGTGCCAGCAGCCAAGTCGTGGGGGGCAGGGACACTGAAGCTTTCTTT. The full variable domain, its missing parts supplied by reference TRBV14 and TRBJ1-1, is EAGVTQFPSHSVIEKGQTVTLRCDPISGHDNLYWYRRVMGKEIKFLLHFVKESKQDESGMPNNRFLAERTGGTYSTLKVQPAELEDSGVYFCASSQVVGGRDTEAFFGQGTRLTVV.

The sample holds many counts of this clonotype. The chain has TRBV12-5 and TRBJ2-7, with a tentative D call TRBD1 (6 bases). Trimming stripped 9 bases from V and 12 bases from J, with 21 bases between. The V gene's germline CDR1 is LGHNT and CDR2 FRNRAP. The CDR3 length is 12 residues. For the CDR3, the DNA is TGTGCTAGCAGCCAGAATACAGGGAAACCGTACTTC. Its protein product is CASSQNTGKPYF.

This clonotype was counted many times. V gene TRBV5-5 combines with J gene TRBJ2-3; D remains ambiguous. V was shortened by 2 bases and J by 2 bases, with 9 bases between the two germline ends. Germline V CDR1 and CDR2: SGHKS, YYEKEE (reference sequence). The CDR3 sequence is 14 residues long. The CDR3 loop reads CASSLAPATDTQYF. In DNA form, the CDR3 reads TGTGCCAGCAGCTTAGCGCCTGCCACAGATACGCAGTATTTT.

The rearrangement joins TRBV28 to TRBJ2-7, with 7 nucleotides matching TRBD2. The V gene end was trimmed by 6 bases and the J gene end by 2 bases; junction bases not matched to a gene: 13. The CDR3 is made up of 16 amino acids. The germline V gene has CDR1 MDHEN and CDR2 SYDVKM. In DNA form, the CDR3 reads TGTGCCAGCAGCCCTTCGGGGGGTACAGTAGCCTACGAGCAGTACTTC. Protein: CASSPSGGTVAYEQYF.

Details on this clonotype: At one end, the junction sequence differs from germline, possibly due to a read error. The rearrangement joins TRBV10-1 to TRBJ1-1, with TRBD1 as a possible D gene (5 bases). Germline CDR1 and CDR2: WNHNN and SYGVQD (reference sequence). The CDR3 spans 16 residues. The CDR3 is CASSESQGNPPTEASF. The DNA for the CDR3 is TGCGCCAGCAGTGAGTCGCAGGGTAACCCCCCCACTGAAGCTTCCTTT.

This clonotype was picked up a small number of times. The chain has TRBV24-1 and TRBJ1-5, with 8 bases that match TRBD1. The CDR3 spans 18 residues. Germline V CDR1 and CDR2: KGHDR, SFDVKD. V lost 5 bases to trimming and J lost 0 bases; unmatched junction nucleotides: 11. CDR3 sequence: CATSAGDRLSYSNQPQHF. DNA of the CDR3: TGTGCCACCAGTGCCGGGGACAGGCTATCCTATAGCAATCAGCCCCAGCATTTT.

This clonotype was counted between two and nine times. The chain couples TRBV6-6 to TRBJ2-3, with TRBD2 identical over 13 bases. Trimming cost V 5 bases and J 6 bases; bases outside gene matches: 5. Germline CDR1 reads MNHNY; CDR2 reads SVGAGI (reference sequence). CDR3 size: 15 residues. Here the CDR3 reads CASSLGTSGKDTQYF. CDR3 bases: TGTGCCAGCAGTCTGGGGACTAGCGGGAAGGATACGCAGTATTTT.

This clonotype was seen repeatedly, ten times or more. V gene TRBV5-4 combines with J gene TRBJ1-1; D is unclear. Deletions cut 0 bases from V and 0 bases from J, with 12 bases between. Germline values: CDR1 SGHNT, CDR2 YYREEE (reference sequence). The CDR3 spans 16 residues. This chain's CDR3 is CASSLGSSVMNTEAFF. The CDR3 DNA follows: TGTGCCAGCAGCTTGGGAAGTTCTGTCATGAACACTGAAGCTTTCTTT.

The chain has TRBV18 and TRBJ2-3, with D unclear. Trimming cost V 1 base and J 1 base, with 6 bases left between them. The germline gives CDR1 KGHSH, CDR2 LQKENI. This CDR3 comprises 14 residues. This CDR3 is CASSPRFGTDTQYF. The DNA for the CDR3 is TGTGCCAGCTCACCACGGTTCGGCACAGATACGCAGTATTTT. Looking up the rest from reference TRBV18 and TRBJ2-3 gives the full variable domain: NAGVMQNPRHLVRRRGQEARLRCSPMKGHSHVYWYRQLPEEGLKFMVYLQKENIIDESGMPKERFSAEFPKEGPSILRIQQVVRGDSAAYFCASSPRFGTDTQYFGPGTRLTVL.

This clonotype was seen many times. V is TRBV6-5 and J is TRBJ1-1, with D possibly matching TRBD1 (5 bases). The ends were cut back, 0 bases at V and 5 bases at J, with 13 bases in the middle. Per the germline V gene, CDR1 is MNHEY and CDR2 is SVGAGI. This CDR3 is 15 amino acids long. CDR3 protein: CASSYSTGGVTEAFF. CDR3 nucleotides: TGTGCCAGCAGTTACTCGACGGGGGGAGTGACTGAAGCTTTCTTT.

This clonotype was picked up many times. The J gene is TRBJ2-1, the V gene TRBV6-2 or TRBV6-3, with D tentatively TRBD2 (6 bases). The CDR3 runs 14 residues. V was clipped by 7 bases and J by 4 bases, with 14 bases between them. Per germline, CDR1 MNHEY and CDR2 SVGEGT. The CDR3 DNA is TGTGCCAGCACCCGAAGGAGGGATTACAATGAGCAGTTCTTC. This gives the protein CASTRRRDYNEQFF.

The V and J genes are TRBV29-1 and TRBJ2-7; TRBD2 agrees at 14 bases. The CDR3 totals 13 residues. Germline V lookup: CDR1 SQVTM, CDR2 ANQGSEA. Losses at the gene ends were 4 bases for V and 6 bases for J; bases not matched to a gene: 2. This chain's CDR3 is CSVGGLAGVEQYF. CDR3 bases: TGCAGCGTTGGGGGACTAGCGGGAGTCGAGCAGTACTTC.

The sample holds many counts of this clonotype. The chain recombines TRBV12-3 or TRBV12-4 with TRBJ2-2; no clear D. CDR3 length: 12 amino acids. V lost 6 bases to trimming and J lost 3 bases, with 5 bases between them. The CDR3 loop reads CASRPDTGELFF. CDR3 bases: TGTGCCAGCAGACCGGACACCGGGGAGCTGTTTTTT.

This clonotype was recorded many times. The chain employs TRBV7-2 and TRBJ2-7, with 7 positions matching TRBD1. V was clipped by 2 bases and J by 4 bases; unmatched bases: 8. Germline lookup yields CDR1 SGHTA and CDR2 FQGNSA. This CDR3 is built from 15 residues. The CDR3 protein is CASSLNEGAPYEQYF. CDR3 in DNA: TGTGCCAGCAGCTTAAATGAGGGGGCGCCGTACGAGCAGTACTTC.

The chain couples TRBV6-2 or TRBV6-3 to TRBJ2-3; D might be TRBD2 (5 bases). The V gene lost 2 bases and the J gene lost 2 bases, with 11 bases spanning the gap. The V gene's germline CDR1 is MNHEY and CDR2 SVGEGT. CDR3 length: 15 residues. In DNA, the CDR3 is TGTGCCAGCAGTTACGCTAGCATTAACACAGATACGCAGTATTTT. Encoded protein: CASSYASINTDTQYF.

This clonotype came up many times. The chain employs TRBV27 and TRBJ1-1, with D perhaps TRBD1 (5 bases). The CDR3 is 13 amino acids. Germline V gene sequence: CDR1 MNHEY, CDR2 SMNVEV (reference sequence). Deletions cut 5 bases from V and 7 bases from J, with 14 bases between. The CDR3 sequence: CASSPDPRGEAFF. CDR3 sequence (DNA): TGTGCCAGCAGTCCCGACCCAAGGGGTGAAGCTTTCTTT.

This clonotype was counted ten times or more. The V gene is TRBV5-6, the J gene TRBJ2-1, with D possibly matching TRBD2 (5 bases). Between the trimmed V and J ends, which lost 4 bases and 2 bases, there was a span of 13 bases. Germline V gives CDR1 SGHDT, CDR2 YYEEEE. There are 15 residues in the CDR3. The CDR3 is CASSPDFSAYNEQFF. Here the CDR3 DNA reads TGTGCCAGCAGCCCGGACTTTTCAGCCTACAATGAGCAGTTCTTC.

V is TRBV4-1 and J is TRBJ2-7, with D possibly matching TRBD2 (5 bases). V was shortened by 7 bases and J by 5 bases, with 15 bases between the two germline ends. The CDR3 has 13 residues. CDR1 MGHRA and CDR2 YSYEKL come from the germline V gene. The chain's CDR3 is CASTTAPGNEQYF. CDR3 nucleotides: TGCGCCAGCACCACCGCCCCGGGGAACGAGCAGTACTTC.

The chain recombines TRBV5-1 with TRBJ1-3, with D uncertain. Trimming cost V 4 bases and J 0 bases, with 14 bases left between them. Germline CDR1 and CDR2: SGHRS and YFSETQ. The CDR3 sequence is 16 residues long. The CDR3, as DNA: TGCGCCAGCAGCCCTTCTCGCTCGACCTCTGGAAACACCATATATTTT. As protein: CASSPSRSTSGNTIYF.

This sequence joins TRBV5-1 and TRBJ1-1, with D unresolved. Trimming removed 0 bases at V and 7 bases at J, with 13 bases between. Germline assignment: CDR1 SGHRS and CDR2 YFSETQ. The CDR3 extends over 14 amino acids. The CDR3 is CASSLATGRLEAFF. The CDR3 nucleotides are TGCGCCAGCAGCTTGGCCACTGGGCGCCTTGAAGCTTTCTTT.